The entry below describes one T cell receptor (beta chain). There is no known antigen for this receptor. Within one base of it there is no much larger clone, and no base qualities were kept. This entry comes from a study of blood T cell repertoires in COVID-19 (dated by TCRdb to between 2020 and 2021). For the wider study: Collaborator samples came from the United States, Italy and Spain and covered acute and convalescent phases of COVID-19. The samples were drawn from two sources: the first 160 participants of the ongoing ImmuneRACE study, and 1,000 to 1,500 subjects contributed by 6 global collaborators. The sample metadata nearly always contained a de-identified subject ID, COVID-19 status, age in years and sex. The repertoires were released in a freely available public database meant as a resource for research on the immune response to SARS-CoV-2. Where HLA class I and class II types were available, the types were taken from metadata supplied by the sample provider, not from assay-based typing. The prospective study material was composed of cDNA or gDNA derived from T cells, B-cell-depleted T cells, or PBMCs. Subjects who had been exposed to COVID-19, were actively infected with it, or had recovered from it provided the deeply sampled blood TCRbeta repertoires that made up the dataset. On the study overall, not on this receptor specifically: Clinical and demographic metadata were provided uncurated, with the amount varying by source and participant.

Collaborating institutions collected whole blood in K2EDTA tubes following their own protocols. Collaborator samples were shipped for TCRbeta analysis as frozen whole blood, isolated PBMCs, or DNA extracted from either sample type. TCRbeta CDR3 regions were amplified from genomic DNA using the immunoSEQ Assay, a bias-controlled multiplex PCR. The authors processed their data as follows. Nucleated cell counts per sample were estimated from amplification of reference gene primers within the assay. To quantify the absolute abundance of each unique TCRbeta CDR3 rearrangement, sequence reads were collapsed and filtered. For each sample, productive Simpson clonality was calculated as the square root of Simpson's diversity index over productive rearrangements. In TCRdb, the immuneACCESS table is reduced to in-frame sequences with V and J assigned. These tables do not hold every clone; where another copy was compared, an unresolved V gene accounts for under half, and the others remain unexplained. V and J calls and clone size come straight from that table; D and trimming were deduced from the DNA. The sample table lists hundreds of thousands of clones, 80% to 90% of them with a count of one. Of the sample, approximately 0.66% is held by the ten largest clones.

The sequence was collected from a middle-aged man with acute or convalescent COVID-19. Sample: peripheral blood.

CDR3 region: CASSEAYSYNEQFF. The DNA sequence is given as TGTGCCAGCAGTGAAGCATACTCCTACAATGAGCAGTTCTTC. In this chain, TRBV6-1 is recombined with TRBJ2-1; no D segment can be confidently identified. Deletion took 0 bases off V and 0 bases off J, with a span of 3 bases between the germline ends. The CDR3 covers 14 residues, taking in both the cysteine and the phenylalanine. Only the CDR3 DNA is retained, 42 bases long and in frame from the first base. In the germline V gene, CDR1 corresponds to MNHNS and CDR2 to SASEGT.